This T cell receptor (beta chain) originates from a study of CD8+CD57+ T cells in acquired aplastic anemia. Study overall: DNA recovered from sorted CD4+ and CD8+ cells had a mean of approximately 3 ug.

A remark on this clonotype: The target antigen is unknown. A read error may account for a junction end that differs from germline.

Patients chosen for sequencing had shown CD8+CD57+ cell expansion by flow cytometry. CDR1 is SGHTA and CDR2 is FQGTGA in the germline V gene. The CDR3 is made up of 14 amino acids. Study results and limitations: Patients and controls shared nearly 30 CD8+ CDR3 sequences, which appeared highly expressed in patients and within their immunodominant clones.

TCR beta VDJ and CDR3 were profiled, and genomic DNA was the template. Each CDR3 protein gets one entry after TCRdb re-called the reads with MiXCR. The table lists 260,000 or so distinct CDR3 sequences, 82% of them singletons. The sequence came from a human donor with aplastic anemia. J is TRBJ2-5 and V is TRBV7-3; TRBD1 is a possible D gene (6 bases). Sequencing used sorted CD4+, CD8+, or CD8+CD57+ T cells (not recorded which) from PBMCs. CDR3: CASSLASGQQAEAF. In DNA, the CDR3 is TGTGCCAGCAGCTTAGCAAGCGGACAGCAAGCCGAAGCTTTC. Using reference TRBV7-3 and TRBJ2-5 for the parts outside the CDR3, the full variable domain is GAGVSQTPSNKVTEKGKYVELRCDPISGHTALYWYRQSLGQGPEFLIYFQGTGAADDSGLPNDRFFAVRPEGSVSTLKIQRTERGDSAVYLCASSLASGQQAEAFGPGTRLLVL.